This is a list of T cell receptor beta chains from one sample in a study of shared clonotypes between healthy human individuals. Sequenced by immunoSEQ multiplex PCR; TCRdb stores in-frame clones only, minus some. The repertoire has 530,000 or so clones, 60% to 80% of them found once; the top ten carry around 12%. Sequencing was done on a sample of PBMCs. The source of these receptors is a woman aged 35 to 49 in good health. Some clones in this sample may be carry-over from other donors' samples. The CDR3 runs from the conserved cysteine through the conserved F or W. D genes are given only for firm matches. Size is stated for part of the rows, as once, few or many counts, or as a class when the clone is expanded.

J | D | V | size | CDR3 | DNA
TRBJ1-3 | TRBD1 | TRBV28 | . | CASSASGQGYTIYF | TGTGCCAGCAGTGCCTCGGGACAGGGTTACACCATATATTTT
TRBJ1-4 | . | TRBV7-9 | . | CASSLVGQEKLFF | TGTGCCAGCAGCTTAGTCGGACAAGAAAAACTGTTTTTT
TRBJ2-1 | TRBD2 | TRBV5-1 | . | CASSLGASGAEQFF | TGCGCCAGCAGCCTGGGGGCTAGCGGGGCGGAGCAGTTCTTC
TRBJ2-3 | . | TRBV28 | . | CASSLLGKPYLGTDTQYF | TGTGCCAGCAGTCTGTTAGGAAAACCCTACTTGGGCACAGATACGCAGTATTTT
TRBJ2-3 | TRBD2 | TRBV28 | . | CASSSLAGGTDTQYF | TGTGCCAGCAGTTCGCTAGCGGGGGGCACAGATACGCAGTATTTT
TRBJ1-3 | TRBD1 | TRBV4-1 | . | CASSPLAGQGSPKSGNTIYF | TGCGCCAGCAGCCCCTTAGCGGGACAGGGTTCGCCAAAATCTGGAAACACCATATATTTT
TRBJ2-5 | . | TRBV18 | . | CASSPPALQEAQYF | TGTGCCAGCTCACCACCGGCCCTACAGGAAGCCCAGTACTTC
TRBJ2-1 | . | TRBV30 | . | CAWTLGNEQFF | TGTGCCTGGACCCTCGGCAATGAGCAGTTCTTC
TRBJ2-7 | . | TRBV25-1 | . | CASSEPANSYEQYF | TGTGCCAGCAGTGAACCGGCCAACTCCTACGAGCAGTACTTC
TRBJ2-1 | . | TRBV11-2 | . | CASSFLTGQVYEQFF | TGTGCCAGCAGCTTCCTTACGGGCCAGGTCTATGAGCAGTTCTTC
TRBJ1-2 | . | TRBV19 | . | CASSATVNYGYTF | TGTGCCAGTAGTGCGACAGTTAACTATGGCTACACCTTC
TRBJ2-5 | TRBD1 | TRBV7-3 | . | CASSEHRGQETQYF | TGTGCCAGCAGCGAGCACAGGGGGCAGGAGACCCAGTACTTC
TRBJ2-2 | . | TRBV5-1 | . | CASSARTELTGELFF | TGCGCCAGCAGTGCGAGGACAGAACTCACCGGGGAGCTGTTTTTT
TRBJ2-7 | . | TRBV11-2 | . | CASSLGAAAYEQYF | TGTGCCAGCAGCTTAGGAGCGGCAGCCTACGAGCAGTACTTC
TRBJ2-1 | . | TRBV7-6 | . | CASSTHYNEQFF | TGTGCCAGCAGCACCCATTACAATGAGCAGTTCTTC
TRBJ2-5 | . | TRBV5-1 | . | CASSLGSLMETQYF | TGCGCCAGCAGCTTGGGGTCCCTGATGGAGACCCAGTACTTC
TRBJ2-1 | TRBD2 | TRBV11-2 | . | CASSSGLAGEHEQFF | TGTGCCAGCAGCTCCGGACTAGCGGGAGAGCATGAGCAGTTCTTC
TRBJ1-2 | . | TRBV9 | few | CASEGGNYGYTF | TGTGCTTCCGAGGGCGGCAACTATGGCTACACCTTC
TRBJ2-5 | . | TRBV5-1 | . | CASSLAIGEETQYF | TGCGCCAGCAGCTTGGCGATAGGGGAAGAGACCCAGTACTTC
TRBJ2-7 | TRBD2 | TRBV27 | . | CASSLSLAVAYEQYF | TGTGCCAGCAGTTTATCCCTAGCGGTAGCCTACGAGCAGTACTTC
TRBJ2-3 | . | TRBV9 | . | CASSVRQTDTQYF | TGTGCCAGCAGCGTACGGCAGACAGATACGCAGTATTTT
TRBJ1-1 | . | TRBV30 | many | CAWSGQTMNTEAFF | TGTGCCTGGAGCGGACAGACGATGAACACTGAAGCTTTCTTT
TRBJ2-3 | . | TRBV11-2 | few | CASTTPSTDTQYF | TGTGCCAGCACCACCCCGAGCACAGATACGCAGTATTTT
TRBJ2-4 | TRBD1 | TRBV14 | . | CASSYTGALRDIQYF | TGTGCCAGCAGCTACACAGGGGCGTTAAGGGACATTCAGTACTTC
TRBJ1-5 | . | TRBV6-1 | once | CASSGDWNQPQHF | TGTGCCAGCAGTGGAGACTGGAATCAGCCCCAGCATTTT
TRBJ2-3 | . | TRBV7-9 | . | CASSSGGWATDTQYF | TGTGCCAGCAGCTCAGGGGGGTGGGCGACAGATACGCAGTATTTT
TRBJ1-1 | . | TRBV6-4 | few | CASKSGLGNTEAFF | TGTGCCAGCAAATCAGGACTGGGAAACACTGAAGCTTTCTTT
TRBJ2-7 | . | TRBV7-3 | . | CASSLLGEAGYEQYF | TGTGCCAGCAGCTTATTAGGGGAGGCAGGATACGAGCAGTACTTC
TRBJ2-7 | . | TRBV7-6 | . | CASTIGDGSSYEQYF | TGTGCCAGCACCATAGGGGACGGGAGCTCCTACGAGCAGTACTTC
TRBJ2-7 | . | TRBV7-2 | once | CASSLPSGGIGEQYF | TGTGCCAGCAGCTTGCCGTCCGGCGGGATCGGCGAGCAGTACTTC
TRBJ2-7 | TRBD1 | TRBV28 | . | CASTPGTAYEQYF | TGTGCCAGCACCCCCGGGACAGCCTACGAGCAGTACTTC
TRBJ2-7 | . | TRBV6-1 | . | CASISGATYEQYF | TGTGCCAGCATTTCGGGGGCGACCTACGAGCAGTACTTC
TRBJ1-4 | TRBD1 | TRBV11-2 | . | CASSLDRVGEKLFF | TGTGCCAGCAGCCTTGACAGGGTTGGAGAAAAACTGTTTTTT
TRBJ2-6 | . | TRBV10-3 | . | CAISESGTGANVLTF | TGTGCCATCAGTGAGTCGGGGACCGGGGCCAACGTCCTGACTTTC
TRBJ1-1 | TRBD1 | TRBV9 | few | CASSDRTLWDRVQRQAFF | TGTGCCAGCAGCGACAGAACCCTCTGGGACAGGGTCCAGCGGCAAGCTTTCTTT
TRBJ2-1 | TRBD2 | TRBV7-9 | . | CASSFRPTSGNYNEQFF | TGTGCCAGCAGCTTCAGGCCGACTAGCGGGAACTACAATGAGCAGTTCTTC
TRBJ2-1 | . | TRBV5-1 | . | CASSLVAEQFF | TGCGCCAGCAGCTTGGTAGCCGAGCAGTTCTTC
TRBJ1-1 | . | TRBV28 | few | CASSLGRGNTEAFF | TGTGCCAGCAGTTTGGGGCGGGGGAACACTGAAGCTTTCTTT
TRBJ1-2 | . | TRBV19 | few | CASSIGHRANYGYTF | TGTGCCAGTAGTATAGGCCACAGAGCTAACTATGGCTACACCTTC
TRBJ2-2 | . | TRBV19 | . | CASSYTGELFF | TGTGCCAGTAGTTACACCGGGGAGCTGTTTTTT
TRBJ2-1 | . | TRBV11-2 | . | CASSLRLYNEQFF | TGTGCCAGCAGCCTTCGGCTATACAATGAGCAGTTCTTC
TRBJ1-1 | TRBD1 | TRBV18 | once | CASSPFRDRGGNTEAFF | TGTGCCAGCTCACCTTTCCGGGACAGGGGGGGTAACACTGAAGCTTTCTTT
TRBJ2-7 | . | TRBV28 | . | CASSLNTRRESSYEQYF | TGTGCCAGCAGCCTCAACACCCGACGGGAGAGCTCCTACGAGCAGTACTTC
TRBJ1-2 | . | TRBV9 | . | CASSGRYYGYTF | TGTGCCAGCAGCGGGAGATACTATGGCTACACCTTC
TRBJ1-6 | . | TRBV7-9 | . | CASSKDRPNSPLHF | TGTGCCAGCAGCAAGGACAGACCGAATTCACCCCTCCACTTT
TRBJ2-7 | . | TRBV7-2 | . | CASRASWGSSYEQYF | TGTGCCAGCAGGGCCTCTTGGGGGAGCTCCTACGAGCAGTACTTC
TRBJ2-5 | . | TRBV5-1 | . | CASSPQVGETQYF | TGCGCCAGCAGTCCTCAGGTTGGGGAGACCCAGTACTTC
TRBJ2-7 | . | TRBV7-9 | . | CASSFGNGLQYF | TGTGCCAGCAGCTTCGGGAACGGGCTGCAGTACTTC
TRBJ2-1 | . | TRBV10-2 | . | CASSSDRSSYNEQFF | TGCGCCAGCAGCTCAGACCGAAGCTCCTACAATGAGCAGTTCTTC
TRBJ2-5 | TRBD2 | TRBV28 | . | CASSPPGLGMWTQYF | TGTGCCAGCAGTCCTCCTGGACTAGGAATGTGGACCCAGTACTTC
TRBJ1-5 | . | TRBV5-6 | . | CASSPRGEKPQHF | TGTGCCAGCAGCCCTCGGGGGGAAAAGCCCCAGCATTTT
TRBJ2-7 | . | TRBV11-2 | . | CASSLLGIEAYEQYF | TGTGCCAGCAGCTTACTAGGCATTGAGGCCTACGAGCAGTACTTC